Sequencing of this T cell receptor (beta chain) was carried out in a study of T cells in Graves' hyperthyroidism and ophthalmopathy. Exclusion of patients followed from uncontrolled infection, other autoimmune disease, pregnancy or lactation. RNA transcripts yielded amplified TCR beta CDR3 regions. HTBI primers were used for first-round RT-PCR of the TCR CDR3. TCRdb re-called the multiplex PCR reads with MiXCR, one entry per CDR3 protein. The sample consists of 200,000 to 250,000 distinct CDR3 sequences, roughly 17% of them appearing once. This clonotype was seen ten or more times. The V gene end was trimmed by 2 bases and the J gene end by 5 bases; junction bases not matched to a gene: 11. CDR1 and CDR2 (germline): KGHDR, SFDVKD. This CDR3 spans 19 amino acids.

The chain joins TRBV24-1 to TRBJ2-5, with 15 nucleotides matching TRBD2. This clonotype was sampled from a woman aged 18-29 years with Graves' ophthalmopathy. Sequenced input: blood. CDR3 DNA sequence: TGTGCCACCAGTGATTCCGGGACTAGCGGGAGGCTCAACCGGGAGACCCAGTACTTC. Its translation: CATSDSGTSGRLNRETQYF.